The sequence of this T cell receptor (beta chain) was determined in a study of human T cells and chemical hapten exposure. The time point: healthy volunteer bleed at 2 weeks. Researchers extracted total RNA from unfractionated whole blood. The study's library attached unique molecular identifiers to single cDNA molecules. Original data processing: Individual samples carried between about 23,224 and 690,600 TCRs, with approximately 100,000 as the median. TCRdb reanalysed the RACE reads using MiXCR and keeps one entry per CDR3 protein. The V and J calls and clone size come from TCRdb's table, not from the authors' own analysis. The sample lists about 130,000 distinct CDR3 sequences; around 8.2% were seen once. V lost 4 bases and J lost 0; bases outside the gene matches: 10. Germline V CDR1 and CDR2: SGHNT, YYREEE (reference sequence). This CDR3 has 19 residues.

The chain has TRBV5-4 and TRBJ2-5; 15 bases line up with TRBD2. Material: whole blood. The TCR comes from a male donor in good health. Some clones in this sample may be carry-over from other donors' samples. The CDR3 DNA sequence: TGTGCCAGCAGCACCTGGACTAGCGGGAGGGCCCCGTACCAAGAGACCCAGTACTTC. Amino acids: CASSTWTSGRAPYQETQYF. The full variable domain, completed using reference TRBV5-4 and TRBJ2-5, is ETGVTQSPTHLIKTRGQQVTLRCSSQSGHNTVSWYQQALGQGPQFIFQYYREEENGRGNFPPRFSGLQFPNYSSELNVNALELDDSALYLCASSTWTSGRAPYQETQYFGPGTRLLVL.